The 20 T cell receptor beta chains below come from one sample, sequenced in a study of cytomegalovirus exposure and HLA in healthy donors. Primers: 60 Vbeta forward and 13 Jbeta reverse. Some clones are missing from TCRdb's copy, which holds only in-frame ones; the method was immunoSEQ multiplex PCR. The profile shows about 180,000 clones, more than 60% of them singletons. The sequencing input was PBMCs. These receptors were obtained from a woman younger than 45 in good health and CMV-seropositive.

The V gene is TRBV7-3, the J gene TRBJ2-5, with D uncertain. Trimming took 5 bases from V and 1 from J, leaving 11 bases between them. Germline V gives CDR1 SGHTA, CDR2 FQGTGA. CDR3 length: 14 residues. The CDR3 DNA sequence: TGTGCCAGCAGCCCATCTAGAATCCAAGAGACCCAGTACTTC. Its translation: CASSPSRIQETQYF.

This clone was seen a few times. This sequence joins TRBV6-1 and TRBJ1-3, with D unresolved. This CDR3 is 13 amino acids long. Germline V gene sequence: CDR1 MNHNS, CDR2 SASEGT. V lost 0 bases to trimming and J lost 4 bases, with 4 bases between them. CDR3 in DNA: TGTGCCAGCAGTGAAGCGAGGGGAAACACCATATATTTT. Its protein product is CASSEARGNTIYF.

V usage is TRBV27 and J usage is TRBJ2-7, with D possibly TRBD1 on 5 matching bases. CDR1 and CDR2 from the germline V gene are MNHEY and SMNVEV (reference sequence). This CDR3 contains 15 residues. V was cut by 1 base and J by 1 base, with 11 bases left in between. The CDR3 DNA is TGTGCCAGCAGTTTATGGGCCACAGGATCCTACGAGCAGTACTTC. This translates into CASSLWATGSYEQYF.

This clone was seen a single time. The chain has TRBV27 and TRBJ2-3; a possible D gene is TRBD1 (6 bases). The V end was cut by 4 bases, the J end by 1 base, with 9 bases between. Germline V gene sequence: CDR1 MNHEY, CDR2 SMNVEV (reference sequence). This CDR3 spans 14 amino acids. This chain's CDR3 is CASSSEGGTDTQYF. DNA of the CDR3: TGTGCCAGCAGTTCAGAGGGGGGCACAGATACGCAGTATTTT.

The chain uses TRBV27 and TRBJ1-1; 7 nucleotides align to TRBD1. Germline V gives CDR1 MNHEY, CDR2 SMNVEV (reference sequence). This CDR3 is 13 amino acids long. V lost 6 bases to trimming and J lost 1 base; unmatched junction nucleotides: 2. The CDR3 protein is CASRRTGNTEAFF. In DNA, the CDR3 is TGTGCCAGCAGAAGGACAGGGAACACTGAAGCTTTCTTT.

The V and J genes are TRBV4-2 and TRBJ1-1, with TRBD1 identical over 10 bases. The germline CDR1 and CDR2 sequences are LGHNA and YNFKEQ. V gave up 4 bases and J gave up 5 bases; unmatched junction bases: 10. The CDR3 has 16 residues. The CDR3 reads CASSPGQGGRGTEAFF. The CDR3 nucleotides read TGTGCCAGCAGCCCCGGACAGGGGGGAAGAGGGACTGAAGCTTTCTTT.

J is TRBJ2-1 and V is TRBV6-5, with D perhaps matching TRBD1 (5 bases). Germline V lookup: CDR1 MNHEY, CDR2 SVGAGI. The CDR3 is 13 amino acids. The CDR3 DNA follows: TGTGCTGCTAGGCAGGGTAACACCGATGAGCAGTTCTTC. This encodes CAARQGNTDEQFF.

The chain carries TRBV5-1 and TRBJ2-3; tentative D call: TRBD2 (5 bases). Germline V gene lookup returns CDR1 SGHRS and CDR2 YFSETQ. Trimming pared 0 bases from V and 0 bases from J, leaving 8 bases between. CDR3 size: 15 residues. The CDR3 DNA follows: TGCGCCAGCAGCTTGGTGGGCGGGAGCACAGATACGCAGTATTTT. Translation: CASSLVGGSTDTQYF.

V is TRBV6-5 and J is TRBJ2-7; D may be TRBD1 (5 bases). CDR3 length equals 15 residues. With 6 bases removed from V and 0 bases from J, the gap between germline ends came to 15 bases. Germline V gene lookup returns CDR1 MNHEY and CDR2 SVGAGI. CDR3 protein: CASSAVAGSSYEQYF. The CDR3 DNA sequence: TGTGCCAGCAGCGCCGTGGCAGGGTCCTCCTACGAGCAGTACTTC.

This clone was counted between two and nine times. The J gene is TRBJ2-2, the V gene TRBV4-1; 7 bases align to TRBD2. Germline CDR1 is MGHRA and CDR2 is YSYEKL. CDR3 length equals 16 residues. J lost 7 bases, V lost 1 base, and 9 bases had no gene match. The CDR3 DNA reads TGCGCCAGCAGCCAAGTAGGGAGGGCCCGGGGCGGGGAGCTGTTTTTT. Its protein is CASSQVGRARGGELFF.

This clone came up a few times. V and J are TRBV19 and TRBJ2-7, with a possible D match to TRBD2 (6 bases). The V and J ends lost 5 bases and 9 bases respectively, with 23 bases between them. CDR3 length: 15 residues. CDR1 is LNHDA and CDR2 is SQIVND in the germline V gene (reference sequence). CDR3 nucleotide sequence: TGTGCCAGTAGTGTCAATGCGGGATCAACGACAACGCAGTACTTC. This sequence encodes CASSVNAGSTTTQYF. Using reference TRBV19 and TRBJ2-7 for the parts outside the CDR3, the full variable domain is DGGITQSPKYLFRKEGQNVTLSCEQNLNHDAMYWYRQDPGQGLRLIYYSQIVNDFQKGDIAEGYSVSREKKESFPLTVTSAQKNPTAFYLCASSVNAGSTTTQYFGPGTRLTVT.

The rearrangement links TRBV25-1 to TRBJ2-1, with D possibly TRBD2 on 6 matching bases. The CDR3 runs 14 residues. CDR1 is MGHDK, CDR2 SYGVNS, per germline. The V end lost 3 bases, the J end lost 4 bases, and 10 bases lay between the germline ends. In nucleotides, the CDR3 is TGTGCCAGCAGTGATCCGGGACTTTACAATGAGCAGTTCTTC. Its protein is CASSDPGLYNEQFF.

The chain is built from TRBV4-1 and TRBJ2-1; 16 bases fit TRBD2. V lost 4 bases to trimming and J lost 4 bases; unmatched junction nucleotides: 7. Germline values: CDR1 MGHRA, CDR2 YSYEKL. This CDR3 is 18 amino acids long. CDR3 coding DNA: TGCGCCAGCAGCCCGGGACTAGCGGGAGGGCCCCGTTACAATGAGCAGTTCTTC. Protein product: CASSPGLAGGPRYNEQFF.

As regards this clone: Its ends do not fully match the called genes, so a read error is possible. The rearrangement uses TRBV29-1 and TRBJ1-2; tentative D call: TRBD1 (5 bases). The germline CDR1 and CDR2 sequences are SQVTM and ANQGSEA. This CDR3 has 15 residues. In DNA form, the CDR3 reads TGCAGCGTGGAAGGGGCGTCTCTCTTCGGCGATGGCTACACCTTC. It encodes CSVEGASLFGDGYTF. Variable domain in full (rest from reference TRBV29-1 and TRBJ1-2): SAVISQKPSRDICQRGTSLTIQCQVDSQVTMMFWYRQQPGQSLTLIATANQGSEATYESGFVIDKFPISRPNLTFSTLTVSNMSPEDSSIYLCSVEGASLFGDGYTFGSGTRLTVV.

The chain is built from TRBV10-3 and TRBJ2-1, with 8 bases identical to TRBD1. The CDR3 sequence is 12 residues long. V lost 8 bases and J lost 8; bases outside the gene matches: 5. Germline assignment: CDR1 ENHRY and CDR2 SYGVKD. CDR3 coding DNA: TGTGCCATCCGAATGACAGGGGATGAGCAGTTCTTC. It yields the protein CAIRMTGDEQFF.

The chain uses TRBV2 and TRBJ1-5; weak D call: TRBD1 (5 bases). Trimming took off 7 bases at V and 4 bases at J, with 17 bases between the two ends. Germline CDR1 and CDR2: SNHLY and FYNNEI. There are 15 residues in the CDR3. The CDR3 region is CASNFKPQGNQPQHF. In nucleotides, the CDR3 is TGTGCCAGCAATTTTAAACCCCAGGGAAATCAGCCCCAGCATTTT.

The rearrangement uses TRBV5-1 and TRBJ2-7; 10 bases are shared with TRBD2. CDR3 length equals 16 residues. From germline, CDR1 is SGHRS and CDR2 YFSETQ. V was clipped by 5 bases and J by 4 bases; unmatched bases: 12. DNA of the CDR3: TGCGCCAGCAGGGGGCCTCGCCTAGCGGGAGCTTACGAGCAGTACTTC. It specifies CASRGPRLAGAYEQYF.

This sequence joins TRBV28 and TRBJ1-5; possible D gene TRBD1, 5 bases. Per germline, CDR1 MDHEN and CDR2 SYDVKM. V gave up 5 bases and J gave up 4 bases, with 15 bases separating them. The CDR3 sequence is 15 residues long. Written as DNA, the CDR3 is TGTGCCAGCAGTAGAGGGGACTATTGGAATCAGCCCCAGCATTTT. It codes for CASSRGDYWNQPQHF. The whole variable domain, filled in from reference TRBV28 and TRBJ1-5, reads DVKVTQSSRYLVKRTGEKVFLECVQDMDHENMFWYRQDPGLGLRLIYFSYDVKMKEKGDIPEGYSVSREKKERFSLILESASTNQTSMYLCASSRGDYWNQPQHFGDGTRLSIL.

This rearrangement joins TRBV6-5 to TRBJ1-2; no clear D gene. The CDR3 length is 15 residues. V lost 0 bases, J lost 3 bases, and 11 bases lay in between. From germline, CDR1 is MNHEY and CDR2 SVGAGI. The CDR3 DNA reads TGTGCCAGCAGTTACTCGCCGGGGTTTGACTATGGCTACACCTTC. It codes for CASSYSPGFDYGYTF.

The chain links TRBV19 to TRBJ1-1, with 8 nucleotides matching TRBD1. V lost 4 bases and J lost 8; bases outside the gene matches: 6. From germline, CDR1 is LNHDA and CDR2 SQIVND (reference sequence). This CDR3 has 13 amino acids. The CDR3 loop reads CASSTRQGMEAFF. The CDR3 DNA reads as TGTGCCAGTAGTACCCGACAGGGGATGGAAGCTTTCTTT.